Below, 21 T cell receptor beta chains from the same sample are listed, as sequenced in a study of T-cell memory formation after mild COVID-19. TCRdb re-analysed the 5' RACE reads in MiXCR, keeping a single row per CDR3 protein. Among roughly 130,000 distinct CDR3 sequences, about 17% were seen once, and the ten largest hold over 4%. Sequencing input: PBMCs or a T cell subset sorted from them (not recorded which). These receptors were collected from a young man who had mild COVID-19 (a few samples of this study predate the infection). Cell type and time point are not known.

This clonotype was detected many times. The V gene is TRBV5-1, the J gene TRBJ2-2; D possibly matches TRBD1 or TRBD2 (5 bases each). The V gene lost 6 bases and the J gene lost 3 bases, with 12 bases spanning the gap. The CDR3 runs 14 residues. Germline V lookup: CDR1 SGHRS, CDR2 YFSETQ. The CDR3 sequence: CASTGTAYTGELFF. In DNA, the CDR3 is TGCGCCAGCACCGGGACCGCCTACACCGGGGAGCTGTTTTTT.

This clonotype has only a few counts. The chain has TRBV4-2 and TRBJ2-5, with 8 nucleotides matching TRBD2. The V gene end was trimmed by 0 bases and the J gene end by 2 bases; junction bases not matched to a gene: 5. The CDR3 totals 16 residues. Per the germline V gene, CDR1 is LGHNA and CDR2 is YNFKEQ. The CDR3 region has the DNA TGTGCCAGCAGCCAAGAAGGGGCGGGGGGACAAGAGACCCAGTACTTC. Amino acid sequence: CASSQEGAGGQETQYF.

J is TRBJ2-3 and V is TRBV4-3, with 8 positions matching TRBD2. V dropped 0 bases and J dropped 4; count of bases not matched to a gene: 6. The germline V gene has CDR1 LGHNA and CDR2 YSLEER. The CDR3 length is 16 residues. The CDR3 nucleotides read TGCGCCAGCAGCCAAGAAGCGGGGGCTGTCCCAGATACGCAGTATTTT. This codes for CASSQEAGAVPDTQYF.

This clonotype was counted between two and nine times. The V gene is TRBV28, the J gene TRBJ1-2; a weak D match, TRBD1 (6 bases). Germline V gives CDR1 MDHEN, CDR2 SYDVKM. Trimming removed 8 bases from V and 8 bases from J, with 18 bases in between. The CDR3 sequence is 13 residues long. The CDR3 region is CASWAGARRGYTF. The CDR3 DNA is TGTGCCAGCTGGGCAGGGGCTCGGCGGGGCTACACCTTC.

This sequence joins TRBV6-5 and TRBJ1-5; D is possibly TRBD1 (6 bases). CDR3 size: 15 residues. Deletions cut 6 bases from V and 0 bases from J, with 12 bases between. Looked up from germline, CDR1 is MNHEY and CDR2 is SVGAGI. The CDR3 region is CASRYRVYSNQPQHF. The CDR3 nucleotides read TGTGCCAGCAGATACAGGGTTTATAGCAATCAGCCCCAGCATTTT.

There are a few counts of this clonotype. V usage is TRBV6-2 or TRBV6-3 and J usage is TRBJ1-5; no firm D call. The CDR3 runs to 12 residues. CDR1 is MNHEY, CDR2 SVGEGT, per germline. The V end was cut by 6 bases, the J end by 4 bases, with 7 bases between. For the CDR3, the DNA is TGTGCCAGCAGGCACGGGAATCAGCCCCAGCATTTT. It is translated as CASRHGNQPQHF.

This clonotype was recorded once. V and J are TRBV5-1 and TRBJ2-5; D might be TRBD1 or TRBD2, each matching 5 bases. With 3 bases removed from V and 2 bases from J, the gap between germline ends came to 17 bases. Germline loops: CDR1 SGHRS, CDR2 YFSETQ. The CDR3 has 16 amino acids. In DNA, the CDR3 is TGCGCCAGCAGCTCGGGGCCACAAGGAAAACAAGAGACCCAGTACTTC. Encoded protein: CASSSGPQGKQETQYF.

This clonotype was detected only a few times. The chain is built from TRBV7-2 and TRBJ2-2; weak D call: TRBD2 (5 bases). The germline gives CDR1 SGHTA, CDR2 FQGNSA. The CDR3 covers 16 residues. Trimming removed 5 bases at V and 7 bases at J, with 20 bases between. The CDR3 DNA reads TGTGCCAGCAGCCCGGGAACTTTGCGTGGGTTCGGGGAGCTGTTTTTT. It yields the protein CASSPGTLRGFGELFF.

This chain links TRBV5-1 with TRBJ2-5, with D possibly being TRBD1 (6 bases). V was trimmed by 0 bases and J by 3 bases, leaving 15 bases between them. The CDR3 is 16 amino acids. Germline V gene sequence: CDR1 SGHRS, CDR2 YFSETQ. The CDR3 DNA follows: TGCGCCAGCAGCTTGGCGGACAGCCTCGGGGAAGAGACCCAGTACTTC. The encoded protein is CASSLADSLGEETQYF. Full variable domain (rest looked up from reference TRBV5-1 and TRBJ2-5): KAGVTQTPRYLIKTRGQQVTLSCSPISGHRSVSWYQQTPGQGLQFLFEYFSETQRNKGNFPGRFSGRQFSNSRSEMNVSTLELGDSALYLCASSLADSLGEETQYFGPGTRLLVL.

This clonotype was observed a handful of times. The chain links TRBV6-2 or TRBV6-3 to TRBJ2-4; TRBD1 agrees at 7 bases. Germline V gene sequence: CDR1 MNHEY, CDR2 SVGEGT. The V and J ends lost 10 bases and 2 bases, in that order; junction bases with no gene match: 11. The CDR3 extends over 15 amino acids. The CDR3 DNA reads as TGTGCCACGAAGACAGGGAAGGAGACCAAAAACATTCAGTACTTC. Protein sequence: CATKTGKETKNIQYF.

This clonotype turned up a few times. The chain couples TRBV6-6 to TRBJ1-1; no clear D. Germline V lookup: CDR1 MNHNY, CDR2 SVGAGI (reference sequence). The CDR3 loop spans 14 amino acids. Deletions cut 4 bases from V and 2 bases from J, with 11 bases between. In DNA form, the CDR3 reads TGTGCCAGCAGTTTCACTGATGGAAACACTGAAGCTTTCTTT. Translated, it gives CASSFTDGNTEAFF.

The gene calls are TRBV7-6 and TRBJ2-1; D is unclear. The CDR3 runs to 15 residues. CDR1 is SGHVS, CDR2 FNYEAQ, per germline. V shed 8 bases and J shed 0 bases, with 14 bases lying between them. The CDR3 reads CASVFLPSSYNEQFF. The CDR3 nucleotides read TGTGCCAGCGTTTTCCTCCCAAGCTCCTACAATGAGCAGTTCTTC.

This clonotype is medium-sized in the sample. V is TRBV12-3 or TRBV12-4 and J is TRBJ2-7, with D unresolved. V shed 3 bases and J shed 7 bases, with 7 bases lying between them. The CDR3 contains 11 residues. The CDR3: CASSLRQEQYF. The CDR3 DNA sequence: TGTGCCAGCAGTTTGCGGCAGGAGCAGTACTTC.

This clonotype was seen a few times. This chain links TRBV19 with TRBJ1-4; 9 bases fit TRBD1. The V gene end was trimmed by 4 bases and the J gene end by 8 bases; junction bases not matched to a gene: 8. CDR3 length: 15 residues. The germline V gene has CDR1 LNHDA and CDR2 SQIVND (reference sequence). As DNA, the CDR3 is TGTGCCAGTAGTAATCGGGACAGGGTACGAGAAAAACTGTTTTTT. It encodes CASSNRDRVREKLFF.

The CDR3, as DNA: TGTGCCAGCAGCAAGGGGGACAGGGTCACAGATACGCAGTATTTT. It codes for CASSKGDRVTDTQYF. V usage is TRBV7-2 and J usage is TRBJ2-3, with 9 nucleotides matching TRBD1. The CDR3 spans 15 residues. The junction had 5 bases not matched to a gene; V was cut back by 5 bases and J by 2 bases. Germline V lookup: CDR1 SGHTA, CDR2 FQGNSA. Looking up the rest from reference TRBV7-2 and TRBJ2-3 gives the full variable domain: GAGVSQSPSNKVTEKGKDVELRCDPISGHTALYWYRQSLGQGLEFLIYFQGNSAPDKSGLPSDRFSAERTGGSVSTLTIQRTQQEDSAVYLCASSKGDRVTDTQYFGPGTRLTVL.

The rearrangement links TRBV20-1 to TRBJ2-1, with 7 bases identical to TRBD2. Germline lookup yields CDR1 DFQATT and CDR2 SNEGSKA (reference sequence). The CDR3 totals 14 residues. The V segment lost 5 bases and the J segment 2 bases; nucleotides outside the gene matches: 6. The CDR3 here is CSAPRDYPYNEQFF. The DNA for the CDR3 is TGCAGTGCTCCCCGGGACTACCCCTACAATGAGCAGTTCTTC.

This clonotype was seen a handful of times. The chain employs TRBV6-5 and TRBJ2-5; 8 nucleotides agree with TRBD2. The ends lost 7 bases at V and 4 bases at J; junction bases unmatched: 17. This CDR3 is built from 17 residues. Germline CDR1 reads MNHEY; CDR2 reads SVGAGI. The CDR3, as DNA: TGTGCCAGCACCCCGGGAAAAAAGCGGGGGCGGGGAGAGACCCAGTACTTC. Protein: CASTPGKKRGRGETQYF.

The chain combines TRBV5-1 with TRBJ1-2; D gene unclear. This CDR3 has 14 residues. Trimming took off 4 bases at V and 1 base at J, with 11 bases between the two ends. Germline CDR1 and CDR2: SGHRS and YFSETQ. The CDR3 reads CASSPPSDNYGYTF. The CDR3 DNA reads as TGCGCCAGCAGCCCGCCATCGGATAACTATGGCTACACCTTC.

The chain joins TRBV5-1 to TRBJ1-5; no firm D call. Germline V gene sequence: CDR1 SGHRS, CDR2 YFSETQ. The CDR3 covers 14 residues. V lost 5 bases to trimming and J lost 5 bases, with 14 bases between them. The CDR3 DNA follows: TGCGCCAGCAGTCAAGGCCCCGGGGATCAGCCCCAGCATTTT. This sequence encodes CASSQGPGDQPQHF. The full variable domain, completed using reference TRBV5-1 and TRBJ1-5, is KAGVTQTPRYLIKTRGQQVTLSCSPISGHRSVSWYQQTPGQGLQFLFEYFSETQRNKGNFPGRFSGRQFSNSRSEMNVSTLELGDSALYLCASSQGPGDQPQHFGDGTRLSIL.

This clonotype was seen only a few times. V and J are TRBV12-3 or TRBV12-4 and TRBJ1-5, with D unresolved. Trimming took 5 bases from V and 4 from J, leaving 15 bases between them. This CDR3 region has 15 residues. This CDR3 reads CASSPPEWANQPQHF. CDR3 DNA sequence: TGTGCCAGCAGTCCACCCGAGTGGGCAAATCAGCCCCAGCATTTT.

At least ten counts were recorded for this clonotype. V usage is TRBV5-1 and J usage is TRBJ2-1; TRBD1 is a possible D gene (6 bases). This CDR3 is built from 14 residues. CDR1 is SGHRS and CDR2 is YFSETQ in the germline V gene. The ends were cut back, 3 bases at V and 5 bases at J, with 12 bases in the middle. The CDR3 DNA follows: TGCGCCAGCAGCTACAGGGTAGTGGACAATGAGCAGTTCTTC. Encoded protein: CASSYRVVDNEQFF.